The rows below give T cell receptor beta chains drawn from one sample of a study of cytomegalovirus exposure and HLA in healthy donors. Profiled with immunoSEQ multiplex PCR; TCRdb holds only in-frame clones, not every one. Among more than 200,000 clones listed, roughly 80% were seen once. Material: PBMCs. The receptor source for this set is a middle-aged man in good health and CMV-seronegative. Each CDR3 is given with its conserved first and last residue. Fields, in order: CDR3 DNA, CDR3 protein, J gene, V gene, clone size, D gene. A D gene is named only where the DNA matches it firmly. Clone size is stated in some rows and not others, as once, few, many or a class when expanded.

CDR3nt: TGCGCCAGCAGCTTGGCCCCCGGGACATCTAATTCACCCCTCCACTTT
CDR3aa: CASSLAPGTSNSPLHF
j_gene: TRBJ1-6
v_gene: TRBV5-1
abundance: -
d_gene: -

CDR3nt: TGTGCCAGCAGTAGAACCGGGACTATGGATGAAAAACTGTTTTTT
CDR3aa: CASSRTGTMDEKLFF
j_gene: TRBJ1-4
v_gene: TRBV5-5
abundance: -
d_gene: -

CDR3nt: TGTGCCAGCAGCTTGGAAGGACTAGCCAAAAACATTCAGTACTTC
CDR3aa: CASSLEGLAKNIQYF
j_gene: TRBJ2-4
v_gene: TRBV11-2
abundance: -
d_gene: -

CDR3nt: TGTGCCAGCTCACCATTAGAAGCCCGCTCTGGAAACACCATATATTTT
CDR3aa: CASSPLEARSGNTIYF
j_gene: TRBJ1-3
v_gene: TRBV18
abundance: -
d_gene: -

CDR3nt: TGTGCCAGCTCACCACAGAGCGCCGGGACAGGGACAAATTTCGGCGGCTACACCTTC
CDR3aa: CASSPQSAGTGTNFGGYTF
j_gene: TRBJ1-2
v_gene: TRBV18
abundance: few
d_gene: TRBD1

CDR3nt: TGTGCCAGTACCATACTCCGAGGACAGGGGACCACCGGGGAGCTGTTTTTT
CDR3aa: CASTILRGQGTTGELFF
j_gene: TRBJ2-2
v_gene: TRBV19
abundance: -
d_gene: TRBD1

CDR3nt: TGTGCCAGCAGTGGAGGTGATCTAGTGGCCGGGGAGCTGTTTTTT
CDR3aa: CASSGGDLVAGELFF
j_gene: TRBJ2-2
v_gene: TRBV28
abundance: few
d_gene: -

CDR3nt: TGTGCCAGCAGTCCGTCGGGGACAGCGAACACCGGGGAGCTGTTTTTT
CDR3aa: CASSPSGTANTGELFF
j_gene: TRBJ2-2
v_gene: TRBV28
abundance: -
d_gene: TRBD1

CDR3nt: TGCAGCGTGAGCGGACAGGGCGTCGCGCGACCCTACAATGAGCAGTTCTTC
CDR3aa: CSVSGQGVARPYNEQFF
j_gene: TRBJ2-1
v_gene: TRBV29-1
abundance: -
d_gene: TRBD1

CDR3nt: TGTGCCAGCAGTGCAACCGGGACAGTCTCCTACGAGCAGTACTTC
CDR3aa: CASSATGTVSYEQYF
j_gene: TRBJ2-7
v_gene: TRBV27
abundance: -
d_gene: TRBD1

CDR3nt: TGTGCCAGCAGCCCCGGGACATACTTGGGGACTGAAGCTTTCTTT
CDR3aa: CASSPGTYLGTEAFF
j_gene: TRBJ1-1
v_gene: TRBV11-2
abundance: few
d_gene: -

CDR3nt: TGCGCCAGCAGCTTCCGCGGGGATAGCACAGATACGCAGTATTTT
CDR3aa: CASSFRGDSTDTQYF
j_gene: TRBJ2-3
v_gene: TRBV5-1
abundance: -
d_gene: -

CDR3nt: TGTGCCAGCAGCTTGTTGCTAGCGGGGGCCTACGAGCAGTACTTC
CDR3aa: CASSLLLAGAYEQYF
j_gene: TRBJ2-7
v_gene: TRBV7-9
abundance: once
d_gene: TRBD2

CDR3nt: TGTGCTAGTGGTTTGCCCCCCGCGACAGGGAGGGAGACCCAGTACTTC
CDR3aa: CASGLPPATGRETQYF
j_gene: TRBJ2-5
v_gene: TRBV12-5
abundance: -
d_gene: -

CDR3nt: TGTGCCAGCAGCTCCCATACATTGAACACTGAAGCTTTCTTT
CDR3aa: CASSSHTLNTEAFF
j_gene: TRBJ1-1
v_gene: TRBV7-9
abundance: -
d_gene: -

CDR3nt: TGTGCCAGCAGCCGAGAGTCCCAGGGGACGTATGGCTACACCTTC
CDR3aa: CASSRESQGTYGYTF
j_gene: TRBJ1-2
v_gene: TRBV7-9
abundance: few
d_gene: -

CDR3nt: TGTGCCAGCAGCTCCCTGGTGAGGGCTGAAGCTTTCTTT
CDR3aa: CASSSLVRAEAFF
j_gene: TRBJ1-1
v_gene: TRBV11-2
abundance: -
d_gene: -

CDR3nt: TGTGCCACCAGCGTTAATAACTACGAGCAGTACTTC
CDR3aa: CATSVNNYEQYF
j_gene: TRBJ2-7
v_gene: TRBV15
abundance: -
d_gene: -

CDR3nt: TGTGCCAGCAGTGAAAGATTAGTCTACAATGAGCAGTTCTTC
CDR3aa: CASSERLVYNEQFF
j_gene: TRBJ2-1
v_gene: TRBV2
abundance: few
d_gene: -

CDR3nt: TGTGCCAGCAGCTTAGCCCCGGGACAGGCCTACGAGCAGTACTTC
CDR3aa: CASSLAPGQAYEQYF
j_gene: TRBJ2-7
v_gene: TRBV7-2
abundance: once
d_gene: TRBD1

CDR3nt: TGTGCCAGCAGCGAAACAGGGGTTTCTCGAGAGACCCAGTACTTC
CDR3aa: CASSETGVSRETQYF
j_gene: TRBJ2-5
v_gene: TRBV5-8
abundance: -
d_gene: TRBD1

CDR3nt: TGTGCCAGCAGGCAAACAGGGGGTGAGGGCTACACCTTC
CDR3aa: CASRQTGGEGYTF
j_gene: TRBJ1-2
v_gene: TRBV7-9
abundance: -
d_gene: TRBD1

CDR3nt: TGTGCCAGCAGCGGGACAGGGGGCTTCGGCACTGAAGCTTTCTTT
CDR3aa: CASSGTGGFGTEAFF
j_gene: TRBJ1-1
v_gene: TRBV9
abundance: -
d_gene: TRBD1

CDR3nt: TGCGCCAGCAGCTTGGCTAGCGGCCCTAACACAGATACGCAGTATTTT
CDR3aa: CASSLASGPNTDTQYF
j_gene: TRBJ2-3
v_gene: TRBV5-1
abundance: -
d_gene: TRBD2

CDR3nt: TGTGCCAGCAGCCCTTCGTCCCTAAGCGAGCAGTACTTC
CDR3aa: CASSPSSLSEQYF
j_gene: TRBJ2-7
v_gene: TRBV7-3
abundance: few
d_gene: -

CDR3nt: TGTGCCAGCACCTCGCGGGGGGACACCAATGAAAAACTGTTTTTT
CDR3aa: CASTSRGDTNEKLFF
j_gene: TRBJ1-4
v_gene: TRBV6-5
abundance: -
d_gene: -

CDR3nt: TGTGCCAGCAGACCTGATCCGAGCTCCTACGAGCAGTACTTC
CDR3aa: CASRPDPSSYEQYF
j_gene: TRBJ2-7
v_gene: TRBV6-5
abundance: few
d_gene: -

CDR3nt: TGTGCCAGCAGCTCCGGACAGGGCCTTAGTAGAGGGAATGAGCAGTTCTTC
CDR3aa: CASSSGQGLSRGNEQFF
j_gene: TRBJ2-1
v_gene: TRBV7-2
abundance: -
d_gene: TRBD1

CDR3nt: TGTGCCAGCAGCCGGTCGGCGGGCTCTGGAAACACCATATATTTT
CDR3aa: CASSRSAGSGNTIYF
j_gene: TRBJ1-3
v_gene: TRBV7-9
abundance: -
d_gene: -

CDR3nt: TGTGCCACCAAGAGGTCTGGGGCCAACGTCCTGACTTTC
CDR3aa: CATKRSGANVLTF
j_gene: TRBJ2-6
v_gene: TRBV28
abundance: -
d_gene: -

CDR3nt: TGCGCCAGCATTATCGCCCCGGGAGTGGAAGATACGCAGTATTTT
CDR3aa: CASIIAPGVEDTQYF
j_gene: TRBJ2-3
v_gene: TRBV5-1
abundance: -
d_gene: -

CDR3nt: TGTGCCAGCAGTGATTCCTACGGGACTGAAGCTTTCTTT
CDR3aa: CASSDSYGTEAFF
j_gene: TRBJ1-1
v_gene: TRBV25-1
abundance: -
d_gene: -

CDR3nt: TGTGCCTGGTCCCTGGGGGGACAGGGGGGCTACGAGCAGTACTTC
CDR3aa: CAWSLGGQGGYEQYF
j_gene: TRBJ2-7
v_gene: TRBV30
abundance: once
d_gene: TRBD1

CDR3nt: TGTGCCAGCACCCTCACAGAGACCAACTATGGCTACACCTTC
CDR3aa: CASTLTETNYGYTF
j_gene: TRBJ1-2
v_gene: TRBV6-1
abundance: -
d_gene: -

CDR3nt: TGTGCCAGCAGGAGGACAGGGGGAGGGGAGCAGTACTTC
CDR3aa: CASRRTGGGEQYF
j_gene: TRBJ2-7
v_gene: TRBV11-2
abundance: -
d_gene: TRBD1

CDR3nt: TGTGCCAGCGCCGGACAGAGTAACTATGGCTACACCTTC
CDR3aa: CASAGQSNYGYTF
j_gene: TRBJ1-2
v_gene: TRBV6-1
abundance: -
d_gene: -

CDR3nt: TGTGCCACCAGCAGAGACAGGGTTACCTACGAGCAGTACTTC
CDR3aa: CATSRDRVTYEQYF
j_gene: TRBJ2-7
v_gene: TRBV15
abundance: -
d_gene: -

CDR3nt: TGTGCCAGCAGCTTATACGGGGCAGATACGCAGTATTTT
CDR3aa: CASSLYGADTQYF
j_gene: TRBJ2-3
v_gene: TRBV13
abundance: -
d_gene: -

CDR3nt: TGTGCCAGCAGCTTACTCTTTAAACCCGGGACTACCAGCACCGGGGAGCTGTTTTTT
CDR3aa: CASSLLFKPGTTSTGELFF
j_gene: TRBJ2-2
v_gene: TRBV7-8
abundance: once
d_gene: TRBD2

CDR3nt: TGTGCCAGCAGAATGGGACAGGCCGATCAGCCCCAGCATTTT
CDR3aa: CASRMGQADQPQHF
j_gene: TRBJ1-5
v_gene: TRBV2
abundance: -
d_gene: TRBD1

CDR3nt: TGTGCCATCTCCGTTTACAGGGCTGACTATGGCTACACCTTC
CDR3aa: CAISVYRADYGYTF
j_gene: TRBJ1-2
v_gene: TRBV10-3
abundance: -
d_gene: -

CDR3nt: TGTGCCAGCAGCCTGGGGAGGAGGAGGGCTGAGCAGTACTTC
CDR3aa: CASSLGRRRAEQYF
j_gene: TRBJ2-7
v_gene: TRBV13
abundance: few
d_gene: -

CDR3nt: TGTGCCACACGACCCATACTGACTAGCGGGGATAGCACAGATACGCAGTATTTT
CDR3aa: CATRPILTSGDSTDTQYF
j_gene: TRBJ2-3
v_gene: TRBV19
abundance: -
d_gene: TRBD2

CDR3nt: TGTGCCAGCACCTCAGCGGGAGTGGGTGGGGAGACCCAGTACTTC
CDR3aa: CASTSAGVGGETQYF
j_gene: TRBJ2-5
v_gene: TRBV2
abundance: -
d_gene: TRBD2

CDR3nt: TGTGCCAGCAGCTTGGGGGCCACCGGGGAGCTGTTTTTT
CDR3aa: CASSLGATGELFF
j_gene: TRBJ2-2
v_gene: TRBV5-4
abundance: -
d_gene: -